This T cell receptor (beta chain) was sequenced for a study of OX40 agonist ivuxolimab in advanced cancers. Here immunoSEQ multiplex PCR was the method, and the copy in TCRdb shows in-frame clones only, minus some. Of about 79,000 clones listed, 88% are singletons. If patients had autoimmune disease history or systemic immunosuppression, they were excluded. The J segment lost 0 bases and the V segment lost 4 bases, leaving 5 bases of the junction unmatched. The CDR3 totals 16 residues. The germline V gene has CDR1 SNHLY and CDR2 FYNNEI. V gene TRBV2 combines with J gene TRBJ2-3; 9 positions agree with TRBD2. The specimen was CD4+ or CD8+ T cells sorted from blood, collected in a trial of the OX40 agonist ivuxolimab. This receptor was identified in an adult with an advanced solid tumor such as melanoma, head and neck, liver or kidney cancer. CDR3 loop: CASSGLAVTSTDTQYF. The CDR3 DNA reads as TGTGCCAGCAGTGGACTAGCGGTTACTAGCACAGATACGCAGTATTTT.